Below, 5 T cell receptor beta chains from the same sample are listed, as sequenced in a study of cytomegalovirus exposure and HLA in healthy donors. TCRdb's copy holds only in-frame clones and misses some; the assay was immunoSEQ multiplex PCR. The sample holds about 56,000 clones, roughly 92% seen once. Sequenced material: PBMCs. Receptors originate from a man between 18 and 35 years old in good health and CMV-seronegative.

The chain joins TRBV21-1 to TRBJ2-1; the tabulated D call, TRBD2, remains unverified against the DNA. TRBV21-1 is described as a pseudogene. The length of the CDR3 is 13 residues. The CDR3 bases are TGTGCCAGCAGCAAAGGGTGGCCTCCGGGGCAGTTCTTC. It translates to CASSKGWPPGQFF.

V usage is TRBV6-1 and J usage is TRBJ1-1; D may be TRBD1 (5 bases). V was shortened by 6 bases and J by 0 bases, with 20 bases between the two germline ends. Per the germline V gene, CDR1 is MNHNS and CDR2 is SASEGT. The CDR3 has 17 amino acids. This chain's CDR3 is CASREFAGGTMNTEAFF. The DNA for the CDR3 is TGTGCCAGCAGGGAATTCGCGGGGGGGACCATGAACACTGAAGCTTTCTTT.

The rearrangement joins TRBV9 to TRBJ2-1, with TRBD1 matching over 8 bases. J gave up 4 bases and V 3 bases, and 6 bases lay outside the gene matches. CDR1 is SGDLS, CDR2 YYNGEE, per germline. This CDR3 comprises 15 residues. The CDR3 is CASSAQGAGYNEQFF. CDR3 DNA: TGTGCCAGCAGCGCTCAGGGGGCGGGTTACAATGAGCAGTTCTTC.

This chain links TRBV6-1 with TRBJ1-1, with 8 bases aligning to TRBD1. The CDR3 covers 14 residues. CDR1 and CDR2 from the germline V gene are MNHNS and SASEGT. The junction had 5 bases not matched to a gene; V was cut back by 4 bases and J by 4 bases. The CDR3 DNA follows: TGTGCCAGCAGTGTCAGACAGGGGAGCACTGAAGCTTTCTTT. This encodes CASSVRQGSTEAFF.

V and J are TRBV6-5 and TRBJ1-1; D is uncertain. The germline V gene has CDR1 MNHEY and CDR2 SVGAGI. The CDR3 runs to 14 residues. The germline V and J ends were trimmed by 5 bases and 1 base, with 11 bases remaining between them. The CDR3 spells CASSTLARNTEAFF. DNA for the CDR3: TGTGCCAGCAGTACGCTAGCAAGGAACACTGAAGCTTTCTTT.